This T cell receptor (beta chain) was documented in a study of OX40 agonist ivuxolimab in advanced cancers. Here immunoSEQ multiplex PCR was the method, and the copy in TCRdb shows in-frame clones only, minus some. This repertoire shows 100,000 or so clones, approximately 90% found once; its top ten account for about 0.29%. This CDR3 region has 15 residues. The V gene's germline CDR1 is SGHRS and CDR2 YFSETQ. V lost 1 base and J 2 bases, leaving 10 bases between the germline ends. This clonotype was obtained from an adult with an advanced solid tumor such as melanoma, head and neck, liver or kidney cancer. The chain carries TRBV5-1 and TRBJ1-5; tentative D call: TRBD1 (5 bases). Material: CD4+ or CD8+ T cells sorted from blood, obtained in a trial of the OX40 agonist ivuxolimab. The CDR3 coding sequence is TGCGCCAGCAGCTTGTCCGGGGCTGGCAATCAGCCCCAGCATTTT. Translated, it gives CASSLSGAGNQPQHF.